One and the same sample provided the 19 T cell receptor beta chains below, sequenced in a study of control samples from healthy donors and cancer patients. The method was immunoSEQ multiplex PCR; TCRdb's version includes in-frame clones alone and lacks a portion of them. Here the sample spans over 100,000 clones, about 90% being singletons. Specimen: blood. These receptors were obtained from a woman aged 50 to 60 in good health.

The V call is TRBV27, the J call TRBJ2-1; D is perhaps TRBD2 (6 bases). CDR1 is MNHEY and CDR2 is SMNVEV in the germline V gene (reference sequence). This CDR3 has 15 amino acids. Trimming took 6 bases from V and 0 from J, leaving 12 bases between them. The CDR3: CASRDGGNSYNEQFF. CDR3 nucleotides: TGTGCCAGCAGGGACGGAGGGAACTCCTACAATGAGCAGTTCTTC.

This sequence joins TRBV6-6 and TRBJ1-2, with TRBD1 matching over 7 bases. V trimming: 5 bases; J trimming: 7 bases; junction bases outside the gene matches: 7. The CDR3 consists of 13 residues. From germline, CDR1 is MNHNY and CDR2 SVGAGI (reference sequence). CDR3 coding DNA: TGTGCCAGCAGTGGCCGGGCAGGGGGTGGCTACACCTTC. It specifies CASSGRAGGGYTF.

The J gene is TRBJ2-2, the V gene TRBV5-5, with 9 positions matching TRBD1. V lost 4 bases and J lost 5; bases outside the gene matches: 9. CDR3 length: 16 amino acids. The germline V gene has CDR1 SGHKS and CDR2 YYEKEE (reference sequence). CDR3 protein: CASSRAGTGHTGELFF. In DNA form, the CDR3 reads TGTGCCAGCAGCCGAGCCGGGACAGGGCATACCGGGGAGCTGTTTTTT.

This chain connects TRBV30 to TRBJ1-1; D remains unclear. The germline V and J ends were trimmed by 5 bases and 8 bases, with 12 bases remaining between them. Germline V lookup: CDR1 GTSNPN, CDR2 SVGIG (reference sequence). This CDR3 is built from 11 residues. The CDR3 sequence is CAWAGVAEAFF. The CDR3 nucleotides read TGTGCCTGGGCCGGAGTGGCGGAAGCTTTCTTT.

The chain couples TRBV10-2 to TRBJ2-5; no clear D. Trimming took off 3 bases at V and 5 bases at J, with 13 bases between the two ends. Looked up from germline, CDR1 is WSHSY and CDR2 is SAAADI. The CDR3 consists of 14 residues. The CDR3 region is CASSEGSALETQYF. Written as DNA, the CDR3 is TGCGCCAGCAGTGAAGGGTCTGCCCTGGAGACCCAGTACTTC.

The rearrangement links TRBV2 to TRBJ2-7; maybe TRBD2 (6 bases). The germline V gene has CDR1 SNHLY and CDR2 FYNNEI. The CDR3 totals 16 residues. Trimming shortened V by 3 bases and J by 0 bases, and 15 bases separated the two germline ends. The CDR3 sequence: CASSDPGGLLSYEQYF. CDR3 bases: TGTGCCAGCAGTGATCCGGGCGGACTACTCTCCTACGAGCAGTACTTC.

This clone appeared a single time. This chain connects TRBV5-1 to TRBJ2-3, with D tentatively TRBD2 (7 bases). Germline V gene lookup returns CDR1 SGHRS and CDR2 YFSETQ. The V end was cut by 1 base, the J end by 5 bases, with 17 bases between. CDR3 length equals 16 residues. The CDR3 is CASSLQGGALGDTQYF. CDR3 DNA: TGCGCCAGCAGCTTGCAAGGGGGGGCCTTGGGAGATACGCAGTATTTT.

The rearrangement joins TRBV3-1 (or the pseudogene TRBV3-2) to TRBJ1-1, with 8 bases lining up with TRBD1. V lost 5 bases and J lost 4; bases outside the gene matches: 9. This CDR3 has 15 residues. The germline CDR1 and CDR2 sequences are LGHDT and YNNKEL (reference sequence). The CDR3 protein is CASSSWGQAGTEAFF. CDR3 sequence (DNA): TGTGCCAGCAGCTCCTGGGGACAGGCGGGCACTGAAGCTTTCTTT.

The chain uses TRBV4-2 and TRBJ2-1; D ambiguous. From germline, CDR1 is LGHNA and CDR2 YNFKEQ. V was pared by 0 bases and J by 5 bases, with 20 bases between. The CDR3 spans 18 residues. The CDR3 region has the DNA TGTGCCAGCAGCCAAGATATCAGGCGGTCTGACTCTAACAATGAGCAGTTCTTC. Protein product: CASSQDIRRSDSNNEQFF.

V and J are TRBV28 and TRBJ1-5; TRBD1 agrees at 8 bases. Unmatched junction bases numbered 8, after V lost 3 bases and J lost 7 bases. This CDR3 comprises 15 residues. Germline values: CDR1 MDHEN, CDR2 SYDVKM. CDR3 loop: CASSLGGTGWQPQHF. CDR3 nucleotide sequence: TGTGCCAGCAGTTTGGGGGGGACAGGTTGGCAGCCCCAGCATTTT.

The J gene is TRBJ2-7, the V gene TRBV25-1; 8 nucleotides align to TRBD1. CDR3 length equals 12 residues. After removal of 2 bases from V and 6 bases from J, the junction contained 0 bases not matched to a gene. CDR1 MGHDK and CDR2 SYGVNS come from the germline V gene. CDR3 residues: CASSEGQGEQYF. CDR3 in DNA: TGTGCCAGCAGTGAAGGACAGGGCGAGCAGTACTTC.

The rearrangement joins TRBV28 to TRBJ1-4; 8 nucleotides align to TRBD1. Germline V lookup: CDR1 MDHEN, CDR2 SYDVKM. V was pared by 7 bases and J by 8 bases, with 9 bases of the junction left unmatched. The length of the CDR3 is 14 residues. CDR3 nucleotide sequence: TGTGCCAGCACCCTGGACAGGGTACGGGAAAAACTGTTTTTT. It is translated as CASTLDRVREKLFF. The full variable domain, its missing parts supplied by reference TRBV28 and TRBJ1-4, is DVKVTQSSRYLVKRTGEKVFLECVQDMDHENMFWYRQDPGLGLRLIYFSYDVKMKEKGDIPEGYSVSREKKERFSLILESASTNQTSMYLCASTLDRVREKLFFGSGTQLSVL.

V usage is TRBV6-4 and J usage is TRBJ2-3; 7 bases align to TRBD2. Trimming removed 7 bases from V and 4 bases from J; junction bases left unmatched: 11. Germline V gives CDR1 MRHNA, CDR2 SNTAGT. CDR3 length: 15 residues. The CDR3 nucleotides are TGTGCCAGCAAAAGAGCTAGCGGTGAATCAGATACGCAGTATTTT. Translated, it gives CASKRASGESDTQYF.

This clone was picked up a small number of times. This chain uses TRBV2 with TRBJ1-1, with D perhaps TRBD1 (6 bases). Germline CDR1 SNHLY, CDR2 FYNNEI. Trimming left V 7 bases short and J 5 bases short, with 20 bases between. The length of the CDR3 is 15 residues. The CDR3 sequence: CASTYLQGGDTEAFF. The DNA for the CDR3 is TGTGCCAGCACATACTTACAGGGAGGGGATACTGAAGCTTTCTTT.

This clone was seen only once. The rearrangement links TRBV3-1 (or the pseudogene TRBV3-2) to TRBJ2-1; D call uncertain. The CDR3 length is 15 residues. Trimming pared 3 bases from V and 6 bases from J, leaving 15 bases between. Looked up from germline, CDR1 is LGHDT and CDR2 is YNNKEL (reference sequence). The CDR3 loop is CASSHALGSRNEQFF. CDR3 DNA: TGTGCCAGCAGCCACGCTCTGGGCTCCCGCAATGAGCAGTTCTTC.

The DNA of the CDR3 is TGTGCCAGCAGCTTGGGACACCGATTGAACACTGAAGCTTTCTTT. Amino acid sequence: CASSLGHRLNTEAFF. The chain couples TRBV5-6 to TRBJ1-1; no firm D call. CDR3 size: 15 residues. The V end lost 0 bases, the J end lost 0 bases, and 9 bases lay between the germline ends. CDR1 is SGHDT and CDR2 is YYEEEE in the germline V gene. Full variable domain (outside the CDR3, taken from reference TRBV5-6 and TRBJ1-1): DAGVTQSPTHLIKTRGQQVTLRCSPKSGHDTVSWYQQALGQGPQFIFQYYEEEERQRGNFPDRFSGHQFPNYSSELNVNALLLGDSALYLCASSLGHRLNTEAFFGQGTRLTVV.

Only one count was recorded for this clone. This rearrangement joins TRBV4-2 to TRBJ2-5, with 10 bases that match TRBD1. This CDR3 is built from 16 residues. The J segment lost 5 bases and the V segment lost 1 base, leaving 7 bases of the junction unmatched. The V gene's germline CDR1 is LGHNA and CDR2 YNFKEQ. Written as DNA, the CDR3 is TGTGCCAGCAGCCAAGGGACAGGGGGTATCTCGGAGACCCAGTACTTC. Translated: CASSQGTGGISETQYF.

The V gene is TRBV7-2, the J gene TRBJ2-7; D possibly corresponds to TRBD1 (5 bases). The CDR3 consists of 15 residues. CDR1 is SGHTA, CDR2 FQGNSA, per germline. Between the trimmed V and J ends, which lost 1 base and 0 bases, there was a span of 10 bases. The CDR3 region has the DNA TGTGCCAGCAGCTTAGGACAGACGAGCTCCTACGAGCAGTACTTC. It yields the protein CASSLGQTSSYEQYF.

V and J are TRBV6-5 and TRBJ2-7; D unresolved. Trimming left V 6 bases short and J 2 bases short, with 11 bases between. The CDR3 extends over 13 amino acids. Germline V gives CDR1 MNHEY, CDR2 SVGAGI. The CDR3 bases are TGTGCCAGCAGGAGGAGAGACACCTACGAGCAGTACTTC. Its translation: CASRRRDTYEQYF.